This TCR beta chain stems from a study of control samples from healthy donors and cancer patients. Produced via immunoSEQ multiplex PCR; TCRdb's table is partial and in-frame only. Of about 150,000 clones listed, 90% to 95% are singletons. Trimming left V 1 base short and J 2 bases short, with 5 bases between. Per germline, CDR1 GTSNPN and CDR2 SVGIG (reference sequence). The CDR3 loop spans 12 amino acids. This receptor was identified in a man aged 18 to 29 in good health. V gene TRBV30 combines with J gene TRBJ1-2; D remains ambiguous. Sequencing was performed on blood. The CDR3 DNA reads as TGTGCCTGGAGTGACGGAAACTATGGCTACACCTTC. Its translation: CAWSDGNYGYTF.